These 17 T cell receptor beta chains were all obtained from the same sample, sequenced in a study of shared clonotypes between healthy human individuals. The naive CD8 subset, CD45RO-negative cells positively selected for CCR7, excluded terminally differentiated effector memory CD45RA+ cells. The table came from immunoSEQ multiplex PCR; TCRdb's copy has only in-frame clones and leaves some out. The table lists 760,000 or so clones, around 96% of them singletons. Sequenced: naive CD8+ T cells sorted from blood. The receptors derive from a young man in good health.

The chain has TRBV27 and TRBJ1-2, with D possibly TRBD1 on 5 matching bases. With 3 bases removed from V and 2 bases from J, the gap between germline ends came to 13 bases. The CDR3 contains 15 residues. The V gene's germline CDR1 is MNHEY and CDR2 SMNVEV (reference sequence). CDR3 bases: TGTGCCAGCAGTTTTAGTTGGGGCGCCAACTATGGCTACACCTTC. Its translation is CASSFSWGANYGYTF.

The chain joins TRBV15 to TRBJ2-3, with TRBD2 identical over 8 bases. Trimming took 10 bases from V and 0 from J; bases not matched to a gene: 12. This CDR3 has 16 residues. In germline, CDR1 is LNHNV, CDR2 YYDKDF (reference sequence). The chain's CDR3 is CASRSGTFTSTDTQYF. In DNA form, the CDR3 reads TGTGCCAGCCGTAGCGGGACATTTACTAGCACAGATACGCAGTATTTT.

This sequence joins TRBV9 and TRBJ2-7; the D gene is possibly TRBD2 (7 bases). This CDR3 is built from 13 residues. Deletions cut 0 bases from V and 6 bases from J, with 10 bases between. Germline lookup yields CDR1 SGDLS and CDR2 YYNGEE. The CDR3 sequence: CASSVAGEGEQYF. DNA for the CDR3: TGTGCCAGCAGCGTAGCAGGGGAGGGCGAGCAGTACTTC. The whole variable domain, remainder taken from reference TRBV9 and TRBJ2-7, is DSGVTQTPKHLITATGQRVTLRCSPRSGDLSVYWYQQSLDQGLQFLIQYYNGEERAKGNILERFSAQQFPDLHSELNLSSLELGDSALYFCASSVAGEGEQYFGPGTRLTVT.

This clone occurred once. This chain links TRBV19 with TRBJ2-1; D remains ambiguous. Germline loops: CDR1 LNHDA, CDR2 SQIVND (reference sequence). The V end was cut by 8 bases, the J end by 4 bases, with 9 bases between. The CDR3 has 12 amino acids. The CDR3 region is CASYSLYNEQFF. CDR3 DNA: TGTGCCAGTTACAGTCTTTACAATGAGCAGTTCTTC.

V is TRBV6-5 and J is TRBJ1-5; maybe TRBD1 (5 bases). Germline V gene data show CDR1 as MNHEY and CDR2 as SVGAGI. V was shortened by 5 bases and J by 4 bases, with 12 bases between the two germline ends. The CDR3 has 14 residues. For the CDR3, the DNA is TGTGCCAGCAGTCCAGGGTCGGGAAATCAGCCCCAGCATTTT. Translating gives CASSPGSGNQPQHF.

Details on this clone: Other DNA sequences within the sample encode an identical CDR3. J is TRBJ2-3 and V is TRBV7-9, with 8 bases lining up with TRBD2. The length of the CDR3 is 15 residues. Germline CDR1 is SEHNR and CDR2 is FQNEAQ (reference sequence). V gave up 2 bases and J gave up 6 bases; unmatched junction bases: 7. The DNA for the CDR3 is TGTGCCAGCAGCTTATTAAGCGGGGGCGGGGATACGCAGTATTTT. It codes for CASSLLSGGGDTQYF.

The chain recombines TRBV27 with TRBJ1-1; 8 bases are shared with TRBD1. Unmatched junction bases numbered 3, after V lost 4 bases and J lost 2 bases. Germline loops: CDR1 MNHEY, CDR2 SMNVEV (reference sequence). CDR3 length: 14 residues. The CDR3 nucleotides are TGTGCCAGCAGTTCTGGACAGGGAAACACTGAAGCTTTCTTT. This gives the protein CASSSGQGNTEAFF.

The chain combines TRBV2 with TRBJ2-1; 9 nucleotides agree with TRBD2. V lost 8 bases, J lost 12 bases, and 11 bases stayed unmatched. Germline V gene data show CDR1 as SNHLY and CDR2 as FYNNEI. The CDR3 extends over 13 amino acids. The CDR3 loop reads CASVGLAKRVQFF. The CDR3 DNA reads TGTGCCAGCGTCGGACTAGCGAAGAGGGTGCAGTTCTTC.

This clone appeared a few times. The genes are TRBV18 and TRBJ2-5, with a tentative D call TRBD1 (5 bases). Looked up from germline, CDR1 is KGHSH and CDR2 is LQKENI. The germline V and J ends were trimmed by 6 bases and 4 bases, with 6 bases remaining between them. The CDR3 is 11 residues long. In DNA, the CDR3 is TGTGCCAGCTCCCAGGGAGAGACCCAGTACTTC. The encoded protein is CASSQGETQYF.

The rearrangement links TRBV5-1 to TRBJ2-1, with 14 bases aligning to TRBD2. Losses at the gene ends were 7 bases for V and 5 bases for J; bases not matched to a gene: 11. This CDR3 contains 17 residues. The V gene's germline CDR1 is SGHRS and CDR2 YFSETQ. The CDR3 DNA follows: TGCGCCAGCCTAAAGGGACTAGCGGGAGTCGTGGACAATGAGCAGTTCTTC. Protein sequence: CASLKGLAGVVDNEQFF.

The rearrangement links TRBV6-5 to TRBJ2-7; 9 positions match TRBD1. J lost 5 bases, V lost 5 bases, and 4 bases had no gene match. The CDR3 totals 13 residues. The germline gives CDR1 MNHEY, CDR2 SVGAGI. As DNA, the CDR3 is TGTGCCAGCAGTCCGGGACAGGGCCACGAGCAGTACTTC. It yields the protein CASSPGQGHEQYF.

Worth noting for this clone: Other nucleotide sequences from this sample produce the same CDR3. V and J are TRBV4-1 and TRBJ2-1; no definite D call. With 5 bases removed from V and 6 bases from J, the gap between germline ends came to 5 bases. The germline CDR1 and CDR2 sequences are MGHRA and YSYEKL. The CDR3 contains 11 residues. The CDR3 loop is CASSVRNEQFF. The CDR3 region has the DNA TGCGCCAGCAGCGTCCGCAATGAGCAGTTCTTC.

Notes on this clone: Different DNA sequences within this sample yield the same CDR3. The chain recombines TRBV19 with TRBJ1-1; D unclear. Between the trimmed V and J ends, which lost 3 bases and 1 base, there was a span of 6 bases. CDR1 is LNHDA and CDR2 is SQIVND in the germline V gene (reference sequence). This CDR3 is built from 13 residues. This CDR3 is CASSIGQNTEAFF. The DNA of the CDR3 is TGTGCCAGTAGTATCGGGCAGAACACTGAAGCTTTCTTT.

The V and J genes are TRBV28 and TRBJ2-3; maybe TRBD1 (5 bases). Trimming removed 7 bases at V and 2 bases at J, with 19 bases between. Germline V gene lookup returns CDR1 MDHEN and CDR2 SYDVKM. The CDR3 is 16 amino acids. In nucleotides, the CDR3 is TGTGCCAGCACCTTAGGGGTCCGTAGAGTCACAGATACGCAGTATTTT. Protein product: CASTLGVRRVTDTQYF.

This clone was seen only once. The CDR3 nucleotides are TGTGCCAGCAGCTCAATCTCACAGGTCTACGAGCAGTACTTC. Its protein is CASSSISQVYEQYF. V gene TRBV11-2 combines with J gene TRBJ2-7, with D perhaps TRBD1 (5 bases). The CDR3 runs 14 residues. Between the trimmed V and J ends, which lost 4 bases and 3 bases, there was a span of 13 bases. Germline-derived CDR1 and CDR2 are SGHAT and FQNNGV.

The chain joins TRBV4-2 to TRBJ2-7, with 10 bases lining up with TRBD2. Trimming removed 1 base from V and 2 bases from J; junction bases left unmatched: 5. Germline loops: CDR1 LGHNA, CDR2 YNFKEQ. The CDR3 consists of 16 residues. In DNA, the CDR3 is TGTGCCAGCAGCCAAGTTACTAGCGGGACCCCCTACGAGCAGTACTTC. Encoded protein: CASSQVTSGTPYEQYF.

The chain carries TRBV4-1 and TRBJ2-7, with 8 bases matching TRBD1. With 4 bases clipped from V and 2 bases from J, the junction kept 10 bases outside the gene matches. The germline V gene has CDR1 MGHRA and CDR2 YSYEKL. This CDR3 is built from 16 residues. CDR3 residues: CASSPGPGQETYEQYF. As DNA, the CDR3 is TGCGCCAGCAGCCCAGGACCGGGACAGGAGACCTACGAGCAGTACTTC.